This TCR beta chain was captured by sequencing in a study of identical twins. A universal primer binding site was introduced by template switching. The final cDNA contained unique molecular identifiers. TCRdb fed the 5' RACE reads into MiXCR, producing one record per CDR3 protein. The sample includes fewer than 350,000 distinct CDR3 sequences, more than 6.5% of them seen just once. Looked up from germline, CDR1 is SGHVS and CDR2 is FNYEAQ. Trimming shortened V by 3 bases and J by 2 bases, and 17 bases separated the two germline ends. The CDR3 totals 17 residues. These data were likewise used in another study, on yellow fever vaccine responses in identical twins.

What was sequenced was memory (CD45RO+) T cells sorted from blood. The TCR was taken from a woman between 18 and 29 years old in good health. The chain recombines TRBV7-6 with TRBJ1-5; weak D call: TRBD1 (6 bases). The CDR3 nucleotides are TGTGCCAGCAGCTTGGCGAGGGGGGTAGATGGCAATCAGCCCCAGCATTTT. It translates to CASSLARGVDGNQPQHF.